This T cell receptor (beta chain) emerged from a study of T cells in Graves' hyperthyroidism and ophthalmopathy. General study points: By a 13 V-J model, ophthalmopathy was set apart from stable hyperthyroidism.

From RNA transcripts, TCR beta CDR3 regions were amplified. TCR CDR3 underwent first-round RT-PCR with the HTBI primer set. TCRdb processed the multiplex PCR reads anew with MiXCR; each CDR3 protein has one entry. The sample gives 450,000 to 700,000 distinct CDR3 sequences, 35% to 55% of which show up once; under 20% is in the top ten. V lost 0 bases, J lost 5 bases, and 7 bases lay in between. CDR1 and CDR2 (germline): LNHNV, YYDKDF (reference sequence). The CDR3 runs to 14 residues. This clonotype was counted ten times or more. Its antigen is still unknown. This receptor was identified in an adult woman with Graves' disease, either hyperthyroidism or ophthalmopathy (not recorded which). Sequencing was performed on peripheral blood or thyroid tissue (not recorded which). This sequence joins TRBV15 and TRBJ2-2, with unresolved D. CDR3 protein: CATSREVGTGELFF. CDR3 coding DNA: TGTGCCACCAGCAGAGAAGTGGGGACCGGGGAGCTGTTTTTT.